The 20 T cell receptor beta chains in this list originate from one sample, sequenced in a study of T cell responses to AZD1222 COVID-19 vaccine. Measured with immunoSEQ multiplex PCR; TCRdb has only the in-frame clones, and not every one. The sample records fewer than 120,000 clones, about 90% being singletons. Specimen: peripheral blood, collected 28 days after the second AZD1222 dose. These receptors originate from an adult who received the AZD1222 COVID-19 vaccine.

The CDR3 here is CASSSTSPHNEQFF. In DNA, the CDR3 is TGTGCCAGCTCGTCAACTAGTCCCCACAATGAGCAGTTCTTC. The gene calls are TRBV18 and TRBJ2-1, with a weak D call TRBD2 (5 bases). The CDR3 is 14 residues long. The germline gives CDR1 KGHSH, CDR2 LQKENI. Trimming pared 6 bases from V and 5 bases from J, leaving 14 bases between.

The CDR3 protein is CASSSEPGRLVVHTEAFF. The CDR3 DNA follows: TGTGCCAGCAGCTCCGAGCCGGGGAGGTTGGTTGTGCACACTGAAGCTTTCTTT. V and J are TRBV5-4 and TRBJ1-1; D call uncertain. Looked up from germline, CDR1 is SGHNT and CDR2 is YYREEE (reference sequence). The CDR3 totals 18 residues. Trimming cost V 3 bases and J 3 bases, with 24 bases left between them. The variable domain in full, completed from reference TRBV5-4 and TRBJ1-1, reads ETGVTQSPTHLIKTRGQQVTLRCSSQSGHNTVSWYQQALGQGPQFIFQYYREEENGRGNFPPRFSGLQFPNYSSELNVNALELDDSALYLCASSSEPGRLVVHTEAFFGQGTRLTVV.

The chain combines TRBV5-4 with TRBJ2-1; D gene unclear. The CDR3 has 11 amino acids. The V end lost 3 bases, the J end lost 10 bases, and 8 bases lay between the germline ends. Germline assignment: CDR1 SGHNT and CDR2 YYREEE (reference sequence). CDR3 sequence: CASSSQQEQFF. In DNA form, the CDR3 reads TGTGCCAGCAGCTCTCAACAAGAGCAGTTCTTC.

V gene TRBV28 combines with J gene TRBJ2-3; 15 bases fit TRBD2. Per the germline V gene, CDR1 is MDHEN and CDR2 is SYDVKM. Losses at the gene ends were 0 bases for V and 1 base for J; bases not matched to a gene: 2. The CDR3 covers 18 residues. The CDR3 is CASSLWGLAGGRTDTQYF. In DNA form, the CDR3 reads TGTGCCAGCAGTTTATGGGGACTAGCGGGGGGCCGCACAGATACGCAGTATTTT.

The V gene is TRBV7-2, the J gene TRBJ1-2, with D maybe TRBD1 (6 bases). V lost 1 base and J 3 bases, leaving 9 bases between the germline ends. Germline lookup yields CDR1 SGHTA and CDR2 FQGNSA. CDR3 length: 14 residues. DNA for the CDR3: TGTGCCAGCAGCTTAGTTCAGGGGCACTATGGCTACACCTTC. It translates to CASSLVQGHYGYTF.

In its sample, this clone was seen once. J is TRBJ2-3 and V is TRBV6-5; 7 bases align to TRBD2. The length of the CDR3 is 14 residues. The V segment lost 6 bases and the J segment 1 base; nucleotides outside the gene matches: 4. Germline assignment: CDR1 MNHEY and CDR2 SVGAGI. CDR3 in DNA: TGTGCCAGCAGGGCGGCGGGGGGCACAGATACGCAGTATTTT. This sequence encodes CASRAAGGTDTQYF.

This clone was seen only once. The chain uses TRBV18 and TRBJ1-1; TRBD1 is a possible D gene (6 bases). V was cut by 0 bases and J by 4 bases, with 12 bases left in between. CDR1 is KGHSH, CDR2 LQKENI, per germline. The CDR3 has 15 amino acids. CDR3: CASSPPTGRTTEAFF. The CDR3 bases are TGTGCCAGCTCACCACCCACAGGGAGGACCACTGAAGCTTTCTTT. Full variable domain (missing parts from reference TRBV18 and TRBJ1-1): NAGVMQNPRHLVRRRGQEARLRCSPMKGHSHVYWYRQLPEEGLKFMVYLQKENIIDESGMPKERFSAEFPKEGPSILRIQQVVRGDSAAYFCASSPPTGRTTEAFFGQGTRLTVV.

The chain links TRBV7-9 to TRBJ2-2, with D unclear. Trimming removed 2 bases from V and 7 bases from J, with 11 bases in between. Germline CDR1 and CDR2: SEHNR and FQNEAQ (reference sequence). This CDR3 is 14 amino acids long. CDR3 DNA: TGTGCCAGCAGCTTATATGGCTCCAGCGGGGAGCTGTTTTTT. It yields the protein CASSLYGSSGELFF.

This rearrangement joins TRBV4-1 to TRBJ1-5; D possibly corresponds to TRBD1 (6 bases). Germline V gene data show CDR1 as MGHRA and CDR2 as YSYEKL. V lost 4 bases and J 7 bases, leaving 20 bases between the germline ends. The CDR3 spans 16 residues. CDR3 DNA sequence: TGCGCCAGCAGCCCCGGAAGGGGGGGTAGGTACCAGCCCCAGCATTTT. This codes for CASSPGRGGRYQPQHF.

The genes are TRBV7-9 and TRBJ1-1; 7 positions agree with TRBD1. The CDR3 is 14 residues long. Germline values: CDR1 SEHNR, CDR2 FQNEAQ (reference sequence). With V trimmed by 5 bases and J by 7 bases, 10 bases remained unmatched. CDR3 coding DNA: TGTGCCAGCAGCCCCCCGACAGGGACCCGTGAAGCTTTCTTT. Translated: CASSPPTGTREAFF.

The chain is built from TRBV5-1 and TRBJ1-5; no definite D call. Germline lookup yields CDR1 SGHRS and CDR2 YFSETQ. The CDR3 is made up of 13 amino acids. Between the trimmed V and J ends, which lost 0 bases and 5 bases, there was a span of 6 bases. CDR3 loop: CASSLAADQPQHF. For the CDR3, the DNA is TGCGCCAGCAGCTTGGCGGCGGATCAGCCCCAGCATTTT.

This chain uses TRBV6-5 with TRBJ2-3; possible D gene TRBD2, 6 bases. This CDR3 is built from 15 residues. The V gene's germline CDR1 is MNHEY and CDR2 SVGAGI. Trimming stripped 6 bases from V and 2 bases from J, with 15 bases between. The CDR3 region has the DNA TGTGCCAGCAGCGCCGGAGGGGTTTACACAGATACGCAGTATTTT. Translated, it gives CASSAGGVYTDTQYF.

About this clone: The sample carries other DNA sequences with the same CDR3. The chain joins TRBV11-3 to TRBJ2-5, with unresolved D. Germline V gene sequence: CDR1 SGHNT, CDR2 YENEEA. The CDR3 length is 11 residues. V lost 3 bases to trimming and J lost 2 bases, with 1 base between them. CDR3 sequence (DNA): TGTGCCAGCAGCTTTCAAGAGACCCAGTACTTC. Translating it yields CASSFQETQYF.

The genes are TRBV27 and TRBJ2-3; TRBD1 aligns across 7 bases. Per germline, CDR1 MNHEY and CDR2 SMNVEV (reference sequence). There are 13 residues in the CDR3. After removal of 8 bases from V and 7 bases from J, the junction contained 9 bases not matched to a gene. The CDR3, as DNA: TGTGCCAGCGGGCCCACGGGACAGAATACGCAGTATTTT. Amino acid sequence: CASGPTGQNTQYF.

The chain carries TRBV4-1 and TRBJ2-7; possible D gene TRBD2, 6 bases. V was shortened by 4 bases and J by 11 bases, with 21 bases between the two germline ends. CDR3 size: 14 residues. The germline CDR1 and CDR2 sequences are MGHRA and YSYEKL. The CDR3 loop reads CASSLRLSTTSEYF. CDR3 DNA: TGCGCCAGCAGCCTACGATTGTCAACGACTAGTGAGTACTTC.

This chain joins TRBV2 and TRBJ1-2; TRBD1 matches 8 bases. The V gene's germline CDR1 is SNHLY and CDR2 FYNNEI. The CDR3 covers 14 residues. Trimming at V came to 4 bases and at J to 3 bases, leaving 4 bases not matched to a gene. Here the CDR3 reads CASSGQGTHYGYTF. CDR3 sequence (DNA): TGTGCCAGCAGTGGACAGGGGACCCACTATGGCTACACCTTC.

This rearrangement joins TRBV7-2 to TRBJ2-1; TRBD2 aligns across 7 bases. Per germline, CDR1 SGHTA and CDR2 FQGNSA. The CDR3 sequence is 15 residues long. After removal of 1 base from V and 7 bases from J, the junction contained 7 bases not matched to a gene. DNA for the CDR3: TGTGCCAGCAGCTTAGGACTAGCAGCGGGGAATGAGCAGTTCTTC. Its protein is CASSLGLAAGNEQFF.

The chain combines TRBV23-1 with TRBJ2-7, with 9 bases that match TRBD2. TRBV23-1 is placed among ORFs of uncertain function. The CDR3 extends over 16 amino acids. V was pared by 2 bases and J by 5 bases, with 10 bases of the junction left unmatched. The CDR3 nucleotides are TGCGCCAGCAGTCAACCCGGGGGTAGCGGGAGTCACGAGCAGTACTTC. The encoded protein is CASSQPGGSGSHEQYF.

CDR3 sequence: CASSLNQGANQPQHF. In DNA form, the CDR3 reads TGTGCCAGTAGTCTAAATCAGGGGGCGAATCAGCCCCAGCATTTT. The chain recombines TRBV19 with TRBJ1-5; 8 positions agree with TRBD1. J was trimmed by 4 bases and V by 5 bases; bases with no gene match: 7. Germline V gene sequence: CDR1 LNHDA, CDR2 SQIVND (reference sequence). The CDR3 is made up of 15 amino acids.

The V and J genes are TRBV2 and TRBJ1-5; D is perhaps TRBD1 (5 bases). The CDR3 totals 13 residues. With 6 bases removed from V and 10 bases from J, the gap between germline ends came to 16 bases. The germline V gene encodes CDR1 SNHLY and CDR2 FYNNEI. The CDR3 spells CASRPLGGKPQHF. In nucleotides, the CDR3 is TGTGCCAGCAGGCCACTCGGGGGTAAACCCCAGCATTTT. The entire variable domain, with the rest obtained from reference TRBV2 and TRBJ1-5, is as follows: EPEVTQTPSHQVTQMGQEVILRCVPISNHLYFYWYRQILGQKVEFLVSFYNNEISEKSEIFDDQFSVERPDGSNFTLKIRSTKLEDSAMYFCASRPLGGKPQHFGDGTRLSIL.